This T cell receptor (beta chain) was captured by sequencing in a study of patients and donors after allogeneic stem cell transplantation. TCRdb processed the RT-PCR reads anew with MiXCR; each CDR3 protein has one entry. The sample holds approximately 160,000 distinct CDR3 sequences, roughly 22% seen once. Many counts were recorded for this clonotype. This CDR3 region has 13 residues. V lost 5 bases and J 9 bases, leaving 11 bases between the germline ends. Sequenced sample: blood, either unsorted or a sorted T cell fraction (not recorded which). The TCR sequence derives from a human donor who was either an allogeneic HSCT recipient or a stem cell or donor lymphocyte infusion donor (not recorded which). It is not recorded whose cells these are; they may come from a transplant donor. This chain uses TRBV12-3 or TRBV12-4 with TRBJ1-6; no definite D call. The CDR3, as DNA: TGTGCCAGCAGTCTCGCTTTGGGTTCACCCCTCCACTTT. Amino acids: CASSLALGSPLHF.